This T cell receptor beta chain is from a study of blood T cell repertoires in COVID-19. For the study at large: COVID-19 samples from acute and convalescent phases originated in the United States, Italy and Spain.

Germline values: CDR1 SGHNT, CDR2 YYREEE (reference sequence). V lost 5 bases and J lost 1; bases outside the gene matches: 9. The CDR3 loop spans 16 amino acids. Only in-frame clones appear in the TCRdb table, and some are missing; sequencing was by immunoSEQ multiplex PCR. Of more than 75,000 clones in the sample, roughly 80% are singletons; the top ten hold 15% to 20%. The specimen was peripheral blood. The origin of this receptor is a woman at least 80 years old with active or convalescent COVID-19. The genes are TRBV5-4 and TRBJ2-7; 10 positions agree with TRBD1. The CDR3 protein is CASRTTGQGKSYEQYF. The CDR3 bases are TGTGCCAGCAGAACTACGGGACAGGGGAAGTCCTACGAGCAGTACTTC. Full variable domain (missing parts from reference TRBV5-4 and TRBJ2-7): ETGVTQSPTHLIKTRGQQVTLRCSSQSGHNTVSWYQQALGQGPQFIFQYYREEENGRGNFPPRFSGLQFPNYSSELNVNALELDDSALYLCASRTTGQGKSYEQYFGPGTRLTVT.